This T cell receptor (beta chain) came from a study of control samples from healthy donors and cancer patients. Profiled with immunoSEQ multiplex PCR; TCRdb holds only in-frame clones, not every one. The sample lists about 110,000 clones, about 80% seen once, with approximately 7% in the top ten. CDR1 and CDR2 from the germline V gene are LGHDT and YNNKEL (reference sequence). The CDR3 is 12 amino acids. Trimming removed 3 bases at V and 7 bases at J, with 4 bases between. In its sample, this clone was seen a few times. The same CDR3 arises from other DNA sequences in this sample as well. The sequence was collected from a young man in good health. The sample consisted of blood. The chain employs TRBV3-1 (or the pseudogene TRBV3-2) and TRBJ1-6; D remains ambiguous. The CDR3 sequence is CASSQGNSPLHF. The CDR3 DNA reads TGTGCCAGCAGCCAGGGGAATTCACCCCTCCACTTT.